What follows are 15 T cell receptor beta chains derived from one specimen sequenced in a study of graft-versus-host responses after intestinal transplantation. The data were produced by immunoSEQ multiplex PCR, yet TCRdb's version contains in-frame clones alone and is incomplete. The sample has tens of thousands of clones; approximately 92% are singletons. The antigens for these receptors are not known. The specimen comprised unstimulated CD8+ T cells sorted from spleen or lymph node cells, sampled before intestinal transplant. The receptors here all came from a human donor who received an intestinal transplant.

CDR3 sequence (DNA): TGTGCCAGCAGTTACCTAGGGGGGGCCCACGAGCAGTACTTC. Translated: CASSYLGGAHEQYF. V is TRBV27 and J is TRBJ2-7, with D perhaps TRBD2 (7 bases). This CDR3 is 14 amino acids long. The germline V and J ends were trimmed by 4 bases and 5 bases, with 15 bases remaining between them. The germline V gene encodes CDR1 MNHEY and CDR2 SMNVEV (reference sequence).

This clone was seen only a few times. The chain carries TRBV6-4 and TRBJ2-1, with a tentative D call TRBD2 (6 bases). Germline V gene lookup returns CDR1 MRHNA and CDR2 SNTAGT. V was clipped by 2 bases and J by 6 bases, with 17 bases between them. There are 16 residues in the CDR3. The CDR3 loop reads CASSDGGVDGGNEQFF. The CDR3 DNA follows: TGTGCCAGCAGTGACGGCGGGGTTGATGGGGGCAATGAGCAGTTCTTC.

This clone was found once. This sequence joins TRBV4-2 and TRBJ2-1, with 9 positions matching TRBD2. V lost 3 bases, J lost 5 bases, and 5 bases stayed unmatched. The CDR3 contains 15 residues. Germline V gives CDR1 LGHNA, CDR2 YNFKEQ. CDR3 protein: CASSQGLAGNNEQFF. The CDR3 bases are TGTGCCAGCAGCCAGGGACTAGCCGGGAACAATGAGCAGTTCTTC.

In its sample, this clone was seen once. The rearrangement links TRBV7-9 to TRBJ1-3; D ambiguous. V was cut by 7 bases and J by 1 base, with 8 bases left in between. Germline CDR1 is SEHNR and CDR2 is FQNEAQ (reference sequence). The CDR3 has 13 residues. CDR3 nucleotide sequence: TGTGCCAGCATGTCAGGATCTGGAAACACCATATATTTT. Protein: CASMSGSGNTIYF.

CDR3 coding DNA: TGTGCCAGTAGTATCGCCGGGACAGGAAACTCCTACGAGCAGTACTTC. Translated: CASSIAGTGNSYEQYF. The V gene is TRBV19, the J gene TRBJ2-7; 8 positions agree with TRBD1. V shed 3 bases and J 0 bases; nucleotides not matched to a gene: 7. Germline assignment: CDR1 LNHDA and CDR2 SQIVND (reference sequence). This CDR3 is 16 amino acids long.

In this sample, this clone turned up once. This chain links TRBV28 with TRBJ2-1; D is perhaps TRBD2 (6 bases). CDR1 and CDR2 from the germline V gene are MDHEN and SYDVKM. V was trimmed by 1 base and J by 9 bases, leaving 10 bases between them. There are 13 residues in the CDR3. In nucleotides, the CDR3 is TGTGCCAGCAGTTTATCACCCGGGAGTGAGCAGTTCTTC. Residues: CASSLSPGSEQFF.

As concerns this clone: Distinct nucleotide sequences in the sample also encode this CDR3. J is TRBJ2-1 and V is TRBV19; 8 positions match TRBD1. J was trimmed by 4 bases and V by 4 bases; bases with no gene match: 9. The CDR3 runs to 16 residues. Germline V gives CDR1 LNHDA, CDR2 SQIVND (reference sequence). The CDR3 DNA follows: TGTGCCAGTAGTACCCTCGGGACAGGTGATTACAATGAGCAGTTCTTC. Protein: CASSTLGTGDYNEQFF.

This rearrangement joins TRBV6-1 to TRBJ1-1; D unclear. This CDR3 is 14 amino acids long. The V gene's germline CDR1 is MNHNS and CDR2 SASEGT. V was pared by 1 base and J by 4 bases, with 10 bases between. The CDR3, as DNA: TGTGCCAGCAGTGAAGTCCAGGCAGGCACTGAAGCTTTCTTT. Amino acids: CASSEVQAGTEAFF.

The chain uses TRBV9 and TRBJ2-1; D is undetermined. V lost 2 bases and J lost 7, with 4 bases in between. Germline assignment: CDR1 SGDLS and CDR2 YYNGEE. The CDR3 has 11 residues. In nucleotides, the CDR3 is TGTGCCAGCAGCGTCGCGAATGAGCAGTTCTTC. Its protein is CASSVANEQFF.

The CDR3 protein is CASSPRQGRNYGYTF. DNA for the CDR3: TGCGCCAGCAGTCCCCGACAGGGTAGGAACTATGGCTACACCTTC. J is TRBJ1-2 and V is TRBV23-1; 7 nucleotides match TRBD1. TRBV23-1 is noted as an ORF with a role that remains uncertain. The CDR3 is 15 amino acids. V lost 4 bases and J lost 2; bases outside the gene matches: 7.

The chain combines TRBV9 with TRBJ2-5; D uncertain. This CDR3 has 14 residues. CDR1 is SGDLS, CDR2 YYNGEE, per germline. V dropped 2 bases and J dropped 2 bases, with 10 bases sitting between them. For the CDR3, the DNA is TGTGCCAGCAGCGTCGACATTCGGCAAGAGACCCAGTACTTC. Its protein is CASSVDIRQETQYF.

V usage is TRBV15 and J usage is TRBJ1-6, with D unresolved. Trimming stripped 0 bases from V and 7 bases from J, with 7 bases between. This CDR3 is 14 amino acids long. Germline V gene lookup returns CDR1 LNHNV and CDR2 YYDKDF (reference sequence). CDR3 in DNA: TGTGCCACCAGCAGAGAACGGGAGAATTCACCCCTCCACTTT. It specifies CATSRERENSPLHF.

The V gene is TRBV30, the J gene TRBJ1-1, with D possibly TRBD1 on 5 matching bases. Germline CDR1 GTSNPN, CDR2 SVGIG (reference sequence). The CDR3 length is 13 residues. The germline V and J ends were trimmed by 0 bases and 5 bases, with 10 bases remaining between them. CDR3 region: CAWSVAGGTEAFF. The DNA for the CDR3 is TGTGCCTGGAGTGTTGCTGGGGGGACTGAAGCTTTCTTT. The whole variable domain, remainder taken from reference TRBV30 and TRBJ1-1, is SQTIHQWPATLVQPVGSPLSLECTVEGTSNPNLYWYRQAAGRGLQLLFYSVGIGQISSEVPQNLSASRPQDRQFILSSKKLLLSDSGFYLCAWSVAGGTEAFFGQGTRLTVV.

This rearrangement joins TRBV27 to TRBJ1-2; 7 bases fit TRBD1. The CDR3 has 15 amino acids. V shed 5 bases, J shed 3 bases, and the junction held 9 bases outside the gene matches. Germline V gene data show CDR1 as MNHEY and CDR2 as SMNVEV (reference sequence). The CDR3 DNA sequence: TGTGCCAGCAGTCCGTGGACAGGATTGGACTATGGCTACACCTTC. This encodes CASSPWTGLDYGYTF.

The CDR3 nucleotides read TGCGCCAGCAGCCAAGACCGACAGGATGGCTACACCTTC. Translated: CASSQDRQDGYTF. The chain uses TRBV4-3 and TRBJ1-2; TRBD1 is a possible D gene (6 bases). The germline CDR1 and CDR2 sequences are LGHNA and YSLEER. There are 13 residues in the CDR3. V was shortened by 0 bases and J by 6 bases, with 8 bases between the two germline ends.